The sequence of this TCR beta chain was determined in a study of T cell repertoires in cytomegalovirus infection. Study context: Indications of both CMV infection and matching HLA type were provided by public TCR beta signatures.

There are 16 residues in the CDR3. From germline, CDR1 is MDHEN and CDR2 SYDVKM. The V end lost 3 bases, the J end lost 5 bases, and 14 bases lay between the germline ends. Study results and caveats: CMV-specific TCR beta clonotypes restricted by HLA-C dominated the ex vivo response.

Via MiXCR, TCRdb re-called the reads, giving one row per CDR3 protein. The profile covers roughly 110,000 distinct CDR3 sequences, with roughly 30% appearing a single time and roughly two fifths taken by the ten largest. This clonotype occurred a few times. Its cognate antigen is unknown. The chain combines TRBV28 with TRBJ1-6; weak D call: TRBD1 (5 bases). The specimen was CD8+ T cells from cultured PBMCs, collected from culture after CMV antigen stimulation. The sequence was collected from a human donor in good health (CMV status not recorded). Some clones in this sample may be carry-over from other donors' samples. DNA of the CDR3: TGTGCCAGCAGTTTTTTTCCGCAGGGCCATAATTCACCCCTCCACTTT. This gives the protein CASSFFPQGHNSPLHF.